These 26 T cell receptor beta chains originate from one sample sequenced in a study of cytotoxic CD8 clonotypes in ibrutinib-treated CLL. Data came from immunoSEQ multiplex PCR; TCRdb stores just in-frame clones and leaves some out. The table has approximately 100,000 clones, approximately 78% seen once. Sequenced material: PBMCs, taken after 12 months of ibrutinib treatment. These receptors were taken from a human donor with chronic lymphocytic leukemia.

By sample share, this clone is large. The J gene is TRBJ2-7, the V gene TRBV6-6; TRBD1 matches at 7 bases. The CDR3 contains 12 residues. Germline V gene data show CDR1 as MNHNY and CDR2 as SVGAGI (reference sequence). V shed 10 bases and J 2 bases; nucleotides not matched to a gene: 5. The CDR3 here is CATITGAYEQYF. The CDR3 DNA reads TGTGCCACCATCACAGGGGCCTACGAGCAGTACTTC.

The chain recombines TRBV5-4 with TRBJ2-2; D remains ambiguous. CDR1 and CDR2 from the germline V gene are SGHNT and YYREEE (reference sequence). Trimming removed 4 bases from V and 8 bases from J, with 9 bases in between. The CDR3 totals 12 residues. CDR3 residues: CASSLRVGELFF. As DNA, the CDR3 is TGTGCCAGCAGCCTCCGTGTGGGGGAGCTGTTTTTT.

Of note for this clone: This sample includes further DNA sequences coding for the same CDR3. The chain has TRBV7-2 and TRBJ2-7, with D possibly TRBD1 on 6 matching bases. V was pared by 0 bases and J by 4 bases, with 10 bases between. The CDR3 loop spans 14 amino acids. Germline V gene lookup returns CDR1 SGHTA and CDR2 FQGNSA. DNA of the CDR3: TGTGCCAGCAGCTTAGCGGGCCAGGGGTACGAGCAGTACTTC. This encodes CASSLAGQGYEQYF.

The table lists this clone with a count of one. The chain has TRBV5-6 and TRBJ2-5; a possible D gene is TRBD2 (6 bases). This CDR3 has 14 amino acids. CDR1 and CDR2 from the germline V gene are SGHDT and YYEEEE. Trimming cost V 4 bases and J 0 bases, with 10 bases left between them. CDR3 bases: TGTGCCAGCAGCATGGGACTGAACCAAGAGACCCAGTACTTC. It encodes CASSMGLNQETQYF.

The chain joins TRBV30 to TRBJ1-1; D unclear. Germline V CDR1 and CDR2: GTSNPN, SVGIG (reference sequence). V was shortened by 1 base and J by 4 bases, with 10 bases between the two germline ends. The CDR3 totals 13 residues. The CDR3 loop reads CAWSAGSSTEAFF. The DNA for the CDR3 is TGTGCCTGGAGTGCCGGGTCGAGCACTGAAGCTTTCTTT.

The sample holds one count of this clone. This rearrangement joins TRBV21-1 to TRBJ2-1. TRBV21-1 has pseudogene status. This CDR3 comprises 16 residues. The CDR3 protein is CASSKEGDRSYNEQFF. The DNA of the CDR3 is TGTGCCAGCAGCAAAGAGGGCGATCGCTCCTACAATGAGCAGTTCTTC.

The chain employs TRBV4-3 and TRBJ2-5, with TRBD2 matching 10 bases. Germline lookup yields CDR1 LGHNA and CDR2 YSLEER. The CDR3 consists of 16 residues. Germline trimming cut 1 base from V and 1 base from J; bases unmatched to any gene: 3. The CDR3 protein is CASSQGSGGSQETQYF. The CDR3 region has the DNA TGCGCCAGCAGCCAAGGTAGCGGGGGGTCCCAAGAGACCCAGTACTTC.

The rearrangement joins TRBV27 to TRBJ2-2; 10 bases agree with TRBD2. This CDR3 contains 17 residues. The germline CDR1 and CDR2 sequences are MNHEY and SMNVEV (reference sequence). V shed 6 bases and J 3 bases; nucleotides not matched to a gene: 10. The CDR3 DNA sequence: TGTGCCAGCAGGCGAATCCGGACTAGCGGATACACCGGGGAGCTGTTTTTT. Translating gives CASRRIRTSGYTGELFF.

This sequence joins TRBV6-6 and TRBJ1-5; perhaps TRBD1 as D (6 bases). With 10 bases removed from V and 3 bases from J, the gap between germline ends came to 10 bases. The length of the CDR3 is 12 residues. In germline, CDR1 is MNHNY, CDR2 SVGAGI (reference sequence). The CDR3 nucleotides read TGTGCCACCGGACAGACCAATCAGCCCCAGCATTTT. It yields the protein CATGQTNQPQHF.

The rearrangement uses TRBV4-1 and TRBJ1-1; weak D call: TRBD1 (6 bases). CDR1 is MGHRA and CDR2 is YSYEKL in the germline V gene. The germline V and J ends were trimmed by 4 bases and 9 bases, with 21 bases remaining between them. The length of the CDR3 is 15 residues. CDR3 region: CASSRNGQPGEKAFF. The CDR3 DNA sequence: TGCGCCAGCAGCCGAAACGGACAGCCTGGGGAGAAAGCTTTCTTT.

This clone was counted ten times or more. The genes are TRBV19 and TRBJ1-6, with D possibly matching TRBD1 (5 bases). CDR1 is LNHDA, CDR2 SQIVND, per germline (reference sequence). This CDR3 region has 13 residues. V lost 7 bases to trimming and J lost 9 bases, with 13 bases between them. The CDR3 DNA reads as TGTGCCAGTAATCCGGGGGATAGTTCACCCCTCCACTTT. Translated: CASNPGDSSPLHF.

This clone came up a few times. The rearrangement uses TRBV4-2 and TRBJ1-4; a possible D gene is TRBD1 (5 bases). This CDR3 comprises 15 residues. In germline, CDR1 is LGHNA, CDR2 YNFKEQ. V was pared by 0 bases and J by 3 bases, with 8 bases between. CDR3 nucleotides: TGTGCCAGCAGCCAAGAGCTAGGGGCTAATGAAAAACTGTTTTTT. Translated, it gives CASSQELGANEKLFF.

CDR3 sequence (DNA): TGCGCCAGCAGCCAAGAAGGGACTCCCACAGATACGCAGTATTTT. As protein: CASSQEGTPTDTQYF. This chain connects TRBV4-3 to TRBJ2-3, with D possibly TRBD2 on 6 matching bases. The CDR3 extends over 15 amino acids. Germline V lookup: CDR1 LGHNA, CDR2 YSLEER. V was trimmed by 0 bases and J by 2 bases, leaving 9 bases between them.

The chain uses TRBV5-4 and TRBJ1-1; 7 bases fit TRBD1. This CDR3 has 14 amino acids. The junction had 6 bases not matched to a gene; V was cut back by 3 bases and J by 4 bases. Germline CDR1 and CDR2: SGHNT and YYREEE (reference sequence). The CDR3 loop is CASSSKDRRTEAFF. For the CDR3, the DNA is TGTGCCAGCAGCTCCAAGGACAGGCGCACTGAAGCTTTCTTT.

There are a few counts of this clone. The rearrangement joins TRBV2 to TRBJ2-1, with D perhaps assigned TRBD1 or TRBD2 (6 bases each). Germline CDR1 SNHLY, CDR2 FYNNEI. The CDR3 consists of 12 residues. V dropped 8 bases and J dropped 9 bases, with 14 bases sitting between them. The CDR3 loop is CASGNREVEQFF. In DNA, the CDR3 is TGTGCCAGCGGCAACAGGGAGGTTGAGCAGTTCTTC. Supplemented by reference TRBV2 and TRBJ2-1, the full variable domain reads EPEVTQTPSHQVTQMGQEVILRCVPISNHLYFYWYRQILGQKVEFLVSFYNNEISEKSEIFDDQFSVERPDGSNFTLKIRSTKLEDSAMYFCASGNREVEQFFGPGTRLTVL.

The rearrangement joins TRBV7-2 to TRBJ1-1, with a tentative D call TRBD1 (6 bases). Per germline, CDR1 SGHTA and CDR2 FQGNSA. The CDR3 sequence is 15 residues long. Between the trimmed V and J ends, which lost 4 bases and 0 bases, there was a span of 12 bases. Written as DNA, the CDR3 is TGTGCCAGCAGCTCAGGGGTATTGGTGAACACTGAAGCTTTCTTT. This codes for CASSSGVLVNTEAFF.

In this sample, this clone turned up a few times. The chain recombines TRBV7-2 with TRBJ1-2; TRBD1 matches at 7 bases. This CDR3 spans 13 amino acids. The germline V gene encodes CDR1 SGHTA and CDR2 FQGNSA. J was trimmed by 3 bases and V by 5 bases; bases with no gene match: 3. The CDR3 bases are TGTGCCAGCAGCCCGACAGGGTACTATGGCTACACCTTC. Translating it yields CASSPTGYYGYTF.

This chain links TRBV29-1 with TRBJ1-1, with 7 nucleotides matching TRBD1. The CDR3 runs 13 residues. The germline CDR1 and CDR2 sequences are SQVTM and ANQGSEA. V lost 6 bases and J lost 1; bases outside the gene matches: 5. The CDR3 region is CSVWTGRNTEAFF. For the CDR3, the DNA is TGCAGCGTATGGACAGGAAGGAACACTGAAGCTTTCTTT.

This clone was picked up a small number of times. V gene TRBV30 combines with J gene TRBJ1-4, with 10 bases aligning to TRBD1. The junction had 6 bases not matched to a gene; V was cut back by 1 base and J by 10 bases. In germline, CDR1 is GTSNPN, CDR2 SVGIG (reference sequence). The CDR3 spans 14 residues. CDR3 residues: CAWSEGQGVGKLFF. The CDR3 nucleotides read TGTGCCTGGAGTGAAGGACAGGGGGTCGGAAAACTGTTTTTT.

The chain uses TRBV6-4 and TRBJ1-5; 7 bases are a match to TRBD1. The germline gives CDR1 MRHNA, CDR2 SNTAGT. This CDR3 spans 19 amino acids. Germline trimming cut 10 bases from V and 0 bases from J; bases unmatched to any gene: 21. CDR3 nucleotide sequence: TGTGCCACTCAATCAACCCCGGGACAGCGGCTTTATAGCAATCAGCCCCAGCATTTT. Amino acids: CATQSTPGQRLYSNQPQHF.

This clone was observed a handful of times. The CDR3 region is CASSRGSGEPQHF. The CDR3 DNA follows: TGCGCCAGCAGCCGGGGGAGCGGTGAGCCCCAGCATTTT. The chain carries TRBV5-1 and TRBJ1-5, with a possible D match to TRBD1 (5 bases). V lost 4 bases and J lost 8, with 13 bases in between. The length of the CDR3 is 13 residues. Germline lookup yields CDR1 SGHRS and CDR2 YFSETQ.

Of note for this clone: Being one base from a much bigger clone, this may be a read error. The gene calls are TRBV2 and TRBJ1-4, with D possibly TRBD1 on 5 matching bases. CDR3 size: 16 residues. Trimming left V 4 bases short and J 0 bases short, with 12 bases between. Germline loops: CDR1 SNHLY, CDR2 FYNNEI. CDR3: CASSGVGGATNEKLFF. The DNA for the CDR3 is TGTGCCAGCAGTGGCGTCGGGGGTGCAACTAATGAAAAACTGTTTTTT.

The CDR3 coding sequence is TGTGCCAGCAGCTTAGCGCCCCGAGACTACGAGCAGTACTTC. Protein product: CASSLAPRDYEQYF. The genes are TRBV7-6 and TRBJ2-7; no definite D call. V lost 0 bases to trimming and J lost 3 bases, with 9 bases between them. This CDR3 has 14 amino acids. Per the germline V gene, CDR1 is SGHVS and CDR2 is FNYEAQ.

V gene TRBV5-6 combines with J gene TRBJ2-7; D is possibly TRBD2 (6 bases). The length of the CDR3 is 14 residues. Trimming took off 2 bases at V and 2 bases at J, with 11 bases between the two ends. CDR1 is SGHDT and CDR2 is YYEEEE in the germline V gene. CDR3 protein: CASSLVGGTYEQYF. The CDR3 nucleotides are TGTGCCAGCAGCTTAGTGGGGGGTACCTACGAGCAGTACTTC.

Worth noting for this clone: Other DNA sequences of this sample code for an identical CDR3. The chain combines TRBV7-2 with TRBJ2-7; no clear D gene. The CDR3 loop spans 11 amino acids. Per the germline V gene, CDR1 is SGHTA and CDR2 is FQGNSA. Trimming took off 5 bases at V and 3 bases at J, with 5 bases between the two ends. The CDR3 DNA sequence: TGTGCCAGCAGCCCTCGCTACGAGCAGTACTTC. The encoded protein is CASSPRYEQYF. Drawing the rest from reference TRBV7-2 and TRBJ2-7, the complete variable domain is GAGVSQSPSNKVTEKGKDVELRCDPISGHTALYWYRQSLGQGLEFLIYFQGNSAPDKSGLPSDRFSAERTGGSVSTLTIQRTQQEDSAVYLCASSPRYEQYFGPGTRLTVT.

The chain links TRBV7-2 to TRBJ2-7; 10 positions agree with TRBD1. Germline lookup yields CDR1 SGHTA and CDR2 FQGNSA. The CDR3 consists of 17 residues. The junction had 9 bases not matched to a gene; V was cut back by 2 bases and J by 2 bases. CDR3 nucleotide sequence: TGTGCCAGCAGCTTATATGCTCCGACAGGGGGCGCCTACGAGCAGTACTTC. Translation gives CASSLYAPTGGAYEQYF.